This is a list of T cell receptor beta chains from one sample in a study of blood T cell repertoires in COVID-19. Measured with immunoSEQ multiplex PCR; TCRdb has only the in-frame clones, and not every one. This table has a few hundred thousand clones, approximately 82% appearing once. The sequencing input was peripheral blood. The receptors shown here come from an elderly woman with acute or convalescent COVID-19. Both conserved end residues are part of each CDR3. D genes are given only for firm matches. Size values are once, few and many counts, or a class for expanded clones, and some rows have none.

TRBD1,TRBV5-3,TRBJ1-5,NA,CARSSGGQHSNQPQHF,TGTGCCAGAAGCTCTGGGGGACAGCATAGCAATCAGCCCCAGCATTTT
NA,TRBV12-3/TRBV12-4,TRBJ1-5,NA,CASSYRESQHF,TGTGCCAGCAGCTATAGGGAGTCCCAGCATTTT
TRBD1,TRBV6-1,TRBJ1-3,once,CASSEAVTGAGNTIYF,TGTGCCAGCAGTGAAGCGGTAACAGGGGCTGGAAACACCATATATTTT
NA,TRBV28,TRBJ1-1,few,CASTSPGGVMNTEAFF,TGTGCCAGCACCTCGCCGGGGGGGGTAATGAACACTGAAGCTTTCTTT
NA,TRBV5-1,TRBJ1-2,NA,CASSPLREYGYTF,TGCGCCAGCAGTCCGTTGAGGGAATATGGCTACACCTTC
NA,TRBV20-1,TRBJ2-7,NA,CSASSQIYEQYF,TGCAGTGCTAGTTCGCAGATCTACGAGCAGTACTTC
NA,TRBV9,TRBJ1-5,NA,CASSVDLQFPQPQHF,TGTGCCAGCAGCGTAGATCTACAGTTCCCTCAGCCCCAGCATTTT
NA,TRBV5-8,TRBJ1-1,NA,CASGLQRNTEAFF,TGTGCCAGCGGCCTACAGAGGAACACTGAAGCTTTCTTT
TRBD2,TRBV15,TRBJ2-3,NA,CATSSDSGLAGDSTDTQYF,TGTGCCACCAGCAGCGACTCGGGACTAGCGGGGGATAGCACAGATACGCAGTATTTT
NA,TRBV13,TRBJ1-2,NA,CASSLQLMEGHGYTF,TGTGCCAGCAGCTTACAACTCATGGAGGGCCATGGCTACACCTTC
NA,TRBV7-3,TRBJ2-1,few,CASSLMGRASYNEQFF,TGTGCCAGCAGCTTAATGGGCAGGGCATCCTACAATGAGCAGTTCTTC
TRBD1,TRBV24-1,TRBJ1-5,NA,CATSHRGGIWPQHF,TGTGCCACCAGTCACAGGGGGGGAATTTGGCCCCAGCATTTT
NA,TRBV29-1,TRBJ1-1,NA,CSVTRTANTEAFF,TGCAGCGTTACCCGGACAGCCAACACTGAAGCTTTCTTT
TRBD2,TRBV27,TRBJ2-1,NA,CASSLLGLAGEQFF,TGTGCCAGCAGTTTGTTGGGACTAGCGGGTGAGCAGTTCTTC
TRBD2,TRBV7-2,TRBJ2-7,NA,CASSLVGVAGAYEQYF,TGTGCCAGCAGCTTAGTCGGGGTAGCGGGGGCCTACGAGCAGTACTTC
TRBD1,TRBV27,TRBJ2-7,NA,CASSFLPGTGNYEQYF,TGTGCCAGCAGTTTTCTCCCTGGGACAGGAAACTACGAGCAGTACTTC
NA,TRBV24-1,TRBJ1-5,NA,CATSVSGGLHQPQHF,TGTGCCACCAGTGTTTCGGGGGGGCTGCATCAGCCCCAGCATTTT
NA,TRBV10-3,TRBJ2-3,NA,CAISDGVTDTQYF,TGTGCCATCAGTGATGGAGTTACAGATACGCAGTATTTT
TRBD1,TRBV7-9,TRBJ1-5,NA,CASSLISARGHQPQHF,TGTGCCAGCAGCTTAATTTCTGCCAGGGGGCATCAGCCCCAGCATTTT
NA,TRBV19,TRBJ1-3,few,CASSITGSGNTIYF,TGTGCCAGTAGTATAACAGGGTCTGGAAACACCATATATTTT
NA,TRBV5-1,TRBJ2-5,NA,CASSRGASQETQYF,TGCGCCAGCAGCCGAGGAGCAAGCCAAGAGACCCAGTACTTC
NA,TRBV6-4,TRBJ1-2,once,CASSAGIPNYGYTF,TGTGCCAGCAGCGCAGGGATTCCTAACTATGGCTACACCTTC
NA,TRBV5-4,TRBJ2-7,NA,CASSWGLGSGYEQYF,TGTGCCAGCAGCTGGGGGTTAGGTAGCGGATACGAGCAGTACTTC
NA,TRBV29-1,TRBJ1-2,NA,CSVDFAGSNYGYTF,TGCAGCGTTGACTTCGCGGGGTCTAACTATGGCTACACCTTC
TRBD1,TRBV6-5,TRBJ1-1,NA,CASSTGDKNTEAFF,TGTGCCAGCAGTACAGGGGATAAGAACACTGAAGCTTTCTTT
TRBD1,TRBV18,TRBJ1-2,few,CASSPSYRGENYGYTF,TGTGCCAGCTCACCTTCCTACAGGGGAGAGAACTATGGCTACACCTTC
NA,TRBV19,TRBJ1-1,NA,CASSRTGRLNTEAFF,TGTGCCAGTAGCCGTACAGGTAGGCTGAACACTGAAGCTTTCTTT
TRBD2,TRBV5-1,TRBJ2-3,few,CASSLLSRGTTDTQYF,TGCGCCAGCAGCTTACTTTCGCGGGGGACCACAGATACGCAGTATTTT